One T cell receptor (beta chain) is described in this entry. This clonotype was recorded many times. Its specific antigen is unknown. Nothing much larger sits one base from this clone, and base qualities are not available. A patient counted as having stable Graves' hyperthyroidism if no progression to ophthalmopathy occurred over 18 months of follow-up. Hyperthyroidism patients were aged 18 to 65 years and newly diagnosed, with disease duration of less than 2 months. Patients with uncontrolled infections, other autoimmune diseases, pregnancy or lactation were excluded. Diagnoses relied on clinical symptoms, serum thyroxine and TRAb, thyroid ultrasound and orbital computed tomography. Ficoll-Paque density gradient centrifugation was used to isolate PBMCs from about 9 ml of fresh peripheral blood. Trizol reagent was used to extract total RNA, and RNA quality was then checked on an Agilent 2100 Bioanalyzer.

The sample originates from a study of T cells in Graves' hyperthyroidism and ophthalmopathy (dated by TCRdb to between 2018 and 2021). Study-wide context: Peripheral blood samples were taken at initial diagnosis, before any treatment was given. The paper reports TCR Vbeta CDR3 sequencing of some 140 peripheral blood samples: 43 ophthalmopathy, fewer than 85 hyperthyroidism and 17 progressor patients. The 100 discovery patients were randomly split 7:3 into training and test sets. To identify TCR V-J signatures that set the groups apart, the researchers used a discovery cohort of 100 patients, made up of 40 to 45 with Graves' ophthalmopathy and 57 with stable Graves' hyperthyroidism. Prospective prediction of ophthalmopathy was tested in an independent validation cohort of 18 hyperthyroidism patients and around 16 patients who later progressed to ophthalmopathy. Following sampling, methimazole starting at 30 mg daily was given to hyperthyroidism patients, and high-dose intravenous methylprednisolone was given to ophthalmopathy patients. Thyroid tissue and blood T-cell repertoires from over 5 Graves' hyperthyroidism patients were also compared in the study. Study-wide findings and limitations: Most expanded thyroid clonotypes (frequency above 0.001) were also detected in blood, a finding suggesting that blood repertoires may reflect thyroid immune responses. Sample size was not statistically predetermined, and blinding of investigators to group allocation was not performed. A model built on a 13 V-J signature distinguished ophthalmopathy from stable hyperthyroidism, reaching about 88% sensitivity and about 81% specificity in cross-validation and 80%/75% in testing. In validation, progression to ophthalmopathy was predicted by the model with 55% to 71% sensitivity and roughly 76% specificity, a median of roughly 6.4 months before onset.

According to the germline V gene (reference sequence), CDR1 reads GTSNPN and CDR2 reads SVGIG. Counted from cysteine to phenylalanine, this CDR3 has 11 amino acids. Only the CDR3 portion is preserved as DNA: 33 bases, with reading frame beginning at the first base. V ends up 5 bases short and J 5 bases short, with an unmatched junction base count of 3. The TCR beta CDR3 regions were amplified from RNA transcripts. The first round of RT-PCR for the TCR CDR3 was performed with the HTBI primer set and the Qiagen OneStep RT-PCR kit. A second multiplex PCR round built the libraries, followed by size selection and purification. Libraries were sequenced paired-end with 100 bp reads on an Illumina HiSeq2000. In the authors' own workflow: SOAPnuke was used to process the raw data, with reads discarded if the reads contained adapters or uncalled bases, had a mean Phred below 15, or lacked an exact constant-primer or identifier match. High-quality paired reads were merged using COPE v1.2.5, and each unique nucleotide sequence was defined as a clonotype. Clonotypes were aligned to IMGT TRBV, TRBD and TRBJ reference segments using MiTCR v1.1. Analysis was restricted to V-J combinations with a frequency above 0.0001, which covered 98% to 99.2% of repertoires. The TCS score was defined as the ratio of F50 (clonal expansion) to E x V (chaos), calculated using BLOSUM62-based TCRdist between CDR3 peptides within each V-J. Welch's t-statistics and random forest reduced just over 500 V-J features to about 13, which were used in a naive Bayes classifier (R e1071). The public reads were reanalyzed by TCRdb: fastp trimming at Q25, MiXCR alignment, in-frame beta chains only. Each CDR3 protein gets just one entry, which takes the most common genes and DNA from the rows behind it. The V and J calls and clone size come from TCRdb's table, not from the authors' own analysis. For this sample the table gives 300,000 to 450,000 distinct CDR3 sequences, of which approximately 15% were detected only once. The top ten clones comprise approximately 10% of the sample.

Sample: blood. This chain joins TRBV30 to TRBJ2-7; TRBD1 fits 7 bases in the junction. This TCR was recovered from an older woman with Graves' hyperthyroidism. The sequenced DNA is TGTGCCTGGGACAGGGACGACGAGCAGTACTTC. It codes for CAWDRDDEQYF.